These T cell receptor beta chains were read from a single sample in a study of T cell responses to AZD1222 COVID-19 vaccine. TCRdb's copy holds only in-frame clones and misses some; the assay was immunoSEQ multiplex PCR. This sample has about 140,000 clones; roughly nine tenths occur once, and the top ten carry around 6.9%. The sequences come from peripheral blood, collected 28 days after the second dose of the MenACWY control vaccine. The receptors here all came from an adult who received the MenACWY meningococcal vaccine as a control. CDR3s include the opening cysteine and the closing phenylalanine or tryptophan. A D gene is named only where the DNA matches it firmly.

cdr3_length | j_call | d_call | v_call | cdr3_aa
11 | TRBJ1-2 | . | TRBV28 | CASRVNYGYTF
14 | TRBJ1-3 | . | TRBV2 | CASRGTTTGNTIYF
14 | TRBJ2-5 | TRBD1 | TRBV30 | CAFYPWAGTATQYF
15 | TRBJ2-1 | . | TRBV19 | CASSILLTVNNEQFF
14 | TRBJ1-4 | . | TRBV18 | CASSPGGGKEKLFF
16 | TRBJ2-6 | TRBD1 | TRBV5-4 | CASSLETGAGANVLTF
16 | TRBJ1-3 | . | TRBV28 | CASSLSATGFGNTIYF
12 | TRBJ1-2 | . | TRBV28 | CASSLADYGYTF
16 | TRBJ1-4 | . | TRBV21-1 | CASSKMGKGGGEKLFF
14 | TRBJ2-1 | . | TRBV24-1 | CATSDSQGSNEQFF
16 | TRBJ1-2 | TRBD1 | TRBV6-5 | CASSSRTGGFDYGYTF
17 | TRBJ2-1 | TRBD1 | TRBV5-1 | CASSKVTGTGSYNEQFF
15 | TRBJ1-2 | . | TRBV5-1 | CASSLGLGVSYGYTF
12 | TRBJ2-7 | . | TRBV29-1 | CSVVPEAYEQYF
15 | TRBJ1-2 | . | TRBV19 | CASSMRQVRVYGYTF
12 | TRBJ1-5 | . | TRBV27 | CASRGINQPQHF
14 | TRBJ1-5 | . | TRBV23-1 | CASSQSYSNQPQHF
14 | TRBJ1-1 | TRBD1 | TRBV6-5 | CASRTGTGNTEAFF
16 | TRBJ2-7 | . | TRBV7-2 | CASSPGVAALSYEQYF
15 | TRBJ2-1 | . | TRBV5-6 | CASSNRDNSYNEQFF
13 | TRBJ1-2 | . | TRBV7-2 | CASSLGGSYGYTF
14 | TRBJ2-7 | . | TRBV6-5 | CASSSDRSLRGQYF
14 | TRBJ1-5 | . | TRBV19 | CASSRGQFYQPQHF
15 | TRBJ2-2 | . | TRBV19 | CASSIGRLNTGELFF
14 | TRBJ2-2 | . | TRBV7-9 | CASSWDSGTGELFF
14 | TRBJ2-3 | . | TRBV6-2/TRBV6-3 | CASSYSADTDTQYF
17 | TRBJ2-2 | TRBD1 | TRBV23-1 | CASSQSPGQGFTGELFF
15 | TRBJ2-7 | TRBD2 | TRBV7-9 | CASRLTSGSSYEQYF
16 | TRBJ1-5 | . | TRBV27 | CASSRGTTGSNQPQHF
16 | TRBJ2-1 | TRBD2 | TRBV7-9 | CASSYPGLAGGGEQFF
15 | TRBJ2-5 | TRBD1 | TRBV10-3 | CAISDRDRDQETQYF
17 | TRBJ2-5 | TRBD2 | TRBV24-1 | CATSDSSGGEKIETQYF
12 | TRBJ2-7 | . | TRBV21-1 | CASRGQAYEQYF
16 | TRBJ2-2 | TRBD2 | TRBV7-6 | CASSLAQAGVTGELFF
14 | TRBJ1-2 | . | TRBV10-3 | CAISDTGYTYGYTF
15 | TRBJ2-7 | TRBD1 | TRBV28 | CASSDRDRAYYEQYF
14 | TRBJ1-1 | . | TRBV7-9 | CASSPEGMNTEAFF
14 | TRBJ2-7 | . | TRBV5-1 | CASSANTGTYEQYF
14 | TRBJ2-2 | TRBD1 | TRBV7-8 | CASSPDRVTGELFF
15 | TRBJ1-2 | TRBD1 | TRBV2 | CASSERGTGSYGYTF
11 | TRBJ1-1 | . | TRBV7-9 | CASSIQVEAFF
17 | TRBJ2-6 | TRBD1 | TRBV19 | CASRSDRVRSGANVLTF
15 | TRBJ1-5 | TRBD1 | TRBV6-5 | CASRAGQGARQPQHF
13 | TRBJ2-7 | . | TRBV6-5 | CASRGIGGFEQYF
15 | TRBJ1-5 | TRBD1 | TRBV19 | CASSIVDRGHQPQHF
18 | TRBJ2-7 | TRBD2 | TRBV7-2 | CASSLVRGLAGGDNEQYF
15 | TRBJ1-4 | . | TRBV19 | CASNHPTTTNEKLFF
12 | TRBJ2-2 | TRBD2 | TRBV15 | CATSRGAGELFF
14 | TRBJ2-7 | . | TRBV18 | CASSPGLGLYEQYF
15 | TRBJ1-4 | . | TRBV6-4 | CASSANWGPNEKLFF
15 | TRBJ2-1 | TRBD1 | TRBV24-1 | CATAYMTGFGDEQFF
14 | TRBJ2-7 | TRBD1 | TRBV11-2 | CASSQGQSNYEQYF
16 | TRBJ2-3 | TRBD2 | TRBV7-2 | CASSPLGGVGPDTQYF